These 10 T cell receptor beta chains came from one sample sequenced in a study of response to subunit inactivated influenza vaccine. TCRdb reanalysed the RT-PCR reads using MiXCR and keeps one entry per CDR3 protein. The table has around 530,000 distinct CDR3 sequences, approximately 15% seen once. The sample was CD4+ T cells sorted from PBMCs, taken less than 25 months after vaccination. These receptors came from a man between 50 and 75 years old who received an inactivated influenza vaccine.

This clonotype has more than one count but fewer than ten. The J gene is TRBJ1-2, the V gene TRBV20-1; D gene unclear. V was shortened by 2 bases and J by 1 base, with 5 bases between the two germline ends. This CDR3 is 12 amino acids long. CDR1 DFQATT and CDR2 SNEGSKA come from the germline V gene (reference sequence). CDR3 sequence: CSARMSNYGYTF. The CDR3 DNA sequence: TGCAGTGCTAGAATGAGTAACTATGGCTACACCTTC.

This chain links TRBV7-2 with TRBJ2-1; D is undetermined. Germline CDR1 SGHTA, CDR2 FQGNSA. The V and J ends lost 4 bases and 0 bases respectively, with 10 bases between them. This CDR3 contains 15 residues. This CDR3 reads CASSSDFNSYNEQFF. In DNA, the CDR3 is TGTGCCAGCAGCTCTGACTTTAACTCCTACAATGAGCAGTTCTTC. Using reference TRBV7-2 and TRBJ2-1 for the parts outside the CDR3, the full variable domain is GAGVSQSPSNKVTEKGKDVELRCDPISGHTALYWYRQSLGQGLEFLIYFQGNSAPDKSGLPSDRFSAERTGGSVSTLTIQRTQQEDSAVYLCASSSDFNSYNEQFFGPGTRLTVL.

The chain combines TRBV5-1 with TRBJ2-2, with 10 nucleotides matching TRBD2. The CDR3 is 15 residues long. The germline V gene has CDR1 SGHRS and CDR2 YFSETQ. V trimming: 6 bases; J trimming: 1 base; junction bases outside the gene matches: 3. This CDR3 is CASNRLAGNTGELFF. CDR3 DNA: TGCGCCAGCAACAGACTAGCGGGGAACACCGGGGAGCTGTTTTTT.

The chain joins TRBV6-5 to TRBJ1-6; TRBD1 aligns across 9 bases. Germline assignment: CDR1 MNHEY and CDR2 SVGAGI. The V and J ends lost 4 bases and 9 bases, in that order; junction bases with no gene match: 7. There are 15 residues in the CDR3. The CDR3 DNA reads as TGTGCCAGCAGTTTCACGACAGGGGGGGTTTCACCCCTCCACTTT. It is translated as CASSFTTGGVSPLHF.

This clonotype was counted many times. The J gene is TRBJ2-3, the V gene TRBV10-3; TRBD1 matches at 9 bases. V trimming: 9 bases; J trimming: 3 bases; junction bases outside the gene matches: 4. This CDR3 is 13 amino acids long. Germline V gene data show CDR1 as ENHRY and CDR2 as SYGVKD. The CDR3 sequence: CAIRQGVTDTQYF. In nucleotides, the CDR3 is TGTGCCATTAGACAGGGGGTAACAGATACGCAGTATTTT.

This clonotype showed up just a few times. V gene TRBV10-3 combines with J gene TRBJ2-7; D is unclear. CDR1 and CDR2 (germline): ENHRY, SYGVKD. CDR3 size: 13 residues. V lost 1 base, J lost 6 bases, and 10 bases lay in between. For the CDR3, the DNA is TGTGCCATCAGTGAGTTAGGTTTAACCGAGCAGTACTTC. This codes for CAISELGLTEQYF.

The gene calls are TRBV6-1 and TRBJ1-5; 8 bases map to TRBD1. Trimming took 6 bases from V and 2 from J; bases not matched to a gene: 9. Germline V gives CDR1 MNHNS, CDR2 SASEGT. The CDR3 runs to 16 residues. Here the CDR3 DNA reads TGTGCCAGCAGCGCACAGGGGGAGGTCCGCAATCAGCCCCAGCATTTT. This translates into CASSAQGEVRNQPQHF.

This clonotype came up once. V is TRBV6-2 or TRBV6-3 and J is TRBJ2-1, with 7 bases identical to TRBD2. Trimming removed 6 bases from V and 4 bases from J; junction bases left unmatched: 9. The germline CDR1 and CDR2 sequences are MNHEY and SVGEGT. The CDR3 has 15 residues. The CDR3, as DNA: TGTGCCAGCAGCCTCACTAGCGAGTATTACAATGAGCAGTTCTTC. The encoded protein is CASSLTSEYYNEQFF.

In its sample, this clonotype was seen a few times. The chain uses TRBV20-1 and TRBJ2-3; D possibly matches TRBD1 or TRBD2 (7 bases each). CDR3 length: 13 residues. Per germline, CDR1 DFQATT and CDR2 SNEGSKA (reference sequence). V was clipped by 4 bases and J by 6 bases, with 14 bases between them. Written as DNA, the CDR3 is TGCAGTGCTAACCCAGGGGGGGTGGATACGCAGTATTTT. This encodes CSANPGGVDTQYF.

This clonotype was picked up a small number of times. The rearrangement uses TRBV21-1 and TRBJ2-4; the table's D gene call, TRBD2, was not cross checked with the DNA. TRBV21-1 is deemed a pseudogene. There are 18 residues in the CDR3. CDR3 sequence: CASSRTSGREQAKNIQYF. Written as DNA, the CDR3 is TGTGCCAGCAGCCGGACTAGCGGGAGGGAACAAGCCAAAAACATTCAGTACTTC.